The sequence of this T cell receptor beta chain was determined in a study of blood T cells in healthy people across ages. Across the whole study: Using template switching, researchers captured about one barcoded beta molecule for each two T cells.

Germline CDR1 WNHNN, CDR2 SYGVQD (reference sequence). Trimming removed 5 bases from V and 8 bases from J; junction bases left unmatched: 10. The CDR3 spans 14 residues. Alongside a J-beta primer mix, a sample-barcoded 5' primer served in a second PCR lasting about 7 to 12 cycles. Every sample gave at least 2.5 million paired-end reads containing CDR3. MiXCR, applied by TCRdb to the 5' RACE reads, yields one record per CDR3 protein. This sample carries fewer than 900,000 distinct CDR3 sequences, around 36% of them seen once, and the ten largest clones take roughly 13%. Per sample, a minimum of 7 million PBMCs were isolated.

This TCR derives from a man younger than 30 in good health. Sample: blood. This chain links TRBV10-1 with TRBJ1-2; TRBD1 matches at 8 bases. Written as DNA, the CDR3 is TGCGCCAGCAGTCCGGGACAGGAATATGGCGGCTACACCTTC. Translation gives CASSPGQEYGGYTF.